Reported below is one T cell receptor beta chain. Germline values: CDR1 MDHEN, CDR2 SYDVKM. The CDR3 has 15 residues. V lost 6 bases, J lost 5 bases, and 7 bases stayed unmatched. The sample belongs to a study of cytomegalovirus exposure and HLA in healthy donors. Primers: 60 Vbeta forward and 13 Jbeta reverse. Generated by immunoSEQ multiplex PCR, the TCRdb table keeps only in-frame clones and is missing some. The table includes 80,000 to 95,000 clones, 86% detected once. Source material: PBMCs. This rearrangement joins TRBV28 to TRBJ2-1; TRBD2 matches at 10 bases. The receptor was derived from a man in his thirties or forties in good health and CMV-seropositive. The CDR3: CASSPRTSGNNEQFF. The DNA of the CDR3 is TGTGCCAGCAGCCCCCGGACTAGCGGAAACAATGAGCAGTTCTTC.